The rows below give T cell receptor beta chains drawn from one sample of a study of blood T cell repertoires in COVID-19. Some clones are missing from TCRdb's copy, which holds only in-frame ones; the method was immunoSEQ multiplex PCR. Among fewer than 300,000 clones listed, around four fifths were seen once. Specimen: peripheral blood. Every receptor here comes from an older man with acute or convalescent COVID-19. Both conserved end residues are part of each CDR3. Fields, in order: J gene, V gene, CDR3 protein.

>TRBJ1-1|TRBV19
CASSIKVEGRDSTEAFF
>TRBJ2-3|TRBV27
CASGYSGSTDTQYF
>TRBJ1-2|TRBV3-1/TRBV3-2
CASSQVGGIYGYTF
>TRBJ1-2|TRBV28
CASSFGGEPYGYTF
>TRBJ2-7|TRBV19
CASSTGYEQYF
>TRBJ1-2|TRBV5-1
CASSSDGNYGYTF
>TRBJ2-2|TRBV6-4
CASSPTSGGARTGELFF
>TRBJ1-5|TRBV7-2
CASSLDTGGGQPQHF
>TRBJ2-7|TRBV28
CASSLAGGPYEQYF
>TRBJ2-3|TRBV5-1
CASSSGLAGGLLTDTQYF
>TRBJ2-2|TRBV27
CASSLAGGRGELFF
>TRBJ2-5|TRBV3-1/TRBV3-2
CASSPTLPRAGRQETQYF
>TRBJ2-3|TRBV18
CASSRGTTDTQYF
>TRBJ2-1|TRBV12-3/TRBV12-4
CASSGSGRNEQFF
>TRBJ1-2|TRBV28
CASSSIRGGYTF
>TRBJ1-5|TRBV11-3
CAGRDRANQPQHF
>TRBJ1-5|TRBV12-5
CASGTWDRRRNQPQHF
>TRBJ1-4|TRBV6-6
CASSRRGFPAGVGEKLFF
>TRBJ2-7|TRBV5-6
CASNGARGSFLYF
>TRBJ2-1|TRBV18
CASSPAGQDNNEQFF
>TRBJ2-7|TRBV29-1
CSVGQGDYEQYF
>TRBJ2-7|TRBV15
CATSRDPNYEQYF
>TRBJ2-2|TRBV3-1/TRBV3-2
CASSQEAVRLADNTGELFF
>TRBJ2-7|TRBV9
CASSVGRGEQYF
>TRBJ1-5|TRBV7-2
CASSYGQGSSGQPQHF
>TRBJ2-7|TRBV10-2
CASSLAGTGFHYEQYF
>TRBJ2-2|TRBV10-1
CASNLLAGRNTGELFF
>TRBJ2-7|TRBV5-1
CASSSFGTAPSRSLEQYF
>TRBJ2-5|TRBV30
CAWSYRGETQYF